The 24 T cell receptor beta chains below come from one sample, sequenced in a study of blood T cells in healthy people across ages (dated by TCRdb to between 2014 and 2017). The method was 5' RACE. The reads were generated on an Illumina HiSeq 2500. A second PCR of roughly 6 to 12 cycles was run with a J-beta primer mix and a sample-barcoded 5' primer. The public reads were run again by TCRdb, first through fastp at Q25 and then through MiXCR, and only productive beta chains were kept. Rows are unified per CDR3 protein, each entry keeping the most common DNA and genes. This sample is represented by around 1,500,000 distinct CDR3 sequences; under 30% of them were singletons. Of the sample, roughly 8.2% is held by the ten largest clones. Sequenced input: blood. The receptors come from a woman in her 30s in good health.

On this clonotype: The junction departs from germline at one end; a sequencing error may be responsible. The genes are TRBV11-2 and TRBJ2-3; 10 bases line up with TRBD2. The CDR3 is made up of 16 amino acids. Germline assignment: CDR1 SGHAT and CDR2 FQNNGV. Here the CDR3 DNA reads TGTGCCAGCAGCGTAGATTCTAGCGGGGGAACAGATACGCAGTATTTT. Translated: CASSVDSSGGTDTQYF. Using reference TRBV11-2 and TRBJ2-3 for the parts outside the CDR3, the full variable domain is EAGVAQSPRYKIIEKRQSVAFWCNPISGHATLYWYQQILGQGPKLLIQFQNNGVVDDSQLPKDRFSAERLKGVDSTLKIQPAKLEDSAVYLCASSVDSSGGTDTQYFGPGTRLTVL.

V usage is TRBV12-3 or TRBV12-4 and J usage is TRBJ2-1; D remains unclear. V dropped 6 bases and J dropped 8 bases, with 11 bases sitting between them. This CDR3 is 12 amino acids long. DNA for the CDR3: TGTGCCAGCAGAATCGGACGGGATGAGCAGTTCTTC. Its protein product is CASRIGRDEQFF.

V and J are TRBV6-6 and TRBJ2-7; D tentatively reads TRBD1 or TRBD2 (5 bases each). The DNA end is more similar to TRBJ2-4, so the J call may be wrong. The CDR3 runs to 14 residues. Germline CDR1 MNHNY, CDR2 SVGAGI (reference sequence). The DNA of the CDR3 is TGTGCCAGCAGTCTGGGACCAGAAAAAAACATTCAGTACTTC. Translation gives CASSLGPEKNIQYF.

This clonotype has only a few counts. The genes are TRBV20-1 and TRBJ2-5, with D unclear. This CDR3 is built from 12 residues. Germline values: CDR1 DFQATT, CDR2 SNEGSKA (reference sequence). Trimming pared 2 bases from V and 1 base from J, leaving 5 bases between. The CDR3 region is CSARPGQETQYF. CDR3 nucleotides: TGCAGTGCTAGACCGGGCCAAGAGACCCAGTACTTC.

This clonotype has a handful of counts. CDR3 sequence (DNA): TGTGCCAGCAGACTGACAGGAGACGGGGGCAATCAGCCCCAGCATTTT. Translation: CASRLTGDGGNQPQHF. The chain employs TRBV2 and TRBJ1-5; D might be TRBD1 (6 bases). The CDR3 loop spans 16 amino acids. Trimming shortened V by 6 bases and J by 2 bases, and 17 bases separated the two germline ends. The V gene's germline CDR1 is SNHLY and CDR2 FYNNEI.

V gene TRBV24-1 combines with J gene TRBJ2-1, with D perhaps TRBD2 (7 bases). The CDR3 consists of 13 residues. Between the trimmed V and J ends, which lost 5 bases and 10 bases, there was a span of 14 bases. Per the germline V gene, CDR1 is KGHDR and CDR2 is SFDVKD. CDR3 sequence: CATSVGGGAEQFF. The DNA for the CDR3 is TGTGCCACCAGTGTTGGGGGGGGCGCGGAGCAGTTCTTC.

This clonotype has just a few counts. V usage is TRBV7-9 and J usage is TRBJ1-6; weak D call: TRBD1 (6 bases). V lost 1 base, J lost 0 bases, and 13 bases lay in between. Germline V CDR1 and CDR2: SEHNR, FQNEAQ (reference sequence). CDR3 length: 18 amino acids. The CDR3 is CASSLGGGLSSYNSPLHF. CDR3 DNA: TGTGCCAGCAGCTTAGGCGGGGGCCTTAGCTCCTATAATTCACCCCTCCACTTT.

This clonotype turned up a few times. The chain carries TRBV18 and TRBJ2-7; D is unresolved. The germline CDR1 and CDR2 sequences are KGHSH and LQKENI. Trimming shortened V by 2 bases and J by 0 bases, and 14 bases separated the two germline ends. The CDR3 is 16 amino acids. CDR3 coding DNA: TGTGCCAGCTCACCAGGAGTCTACACTCTCTCCTACGAGCAGTACTTC. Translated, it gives CASSPGVYTLSYEQYF. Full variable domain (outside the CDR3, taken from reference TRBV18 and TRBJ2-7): NAGVMQNPRHLVRRRGQEARLRCSPMKGHSHVYWYRQLPEEGLKFMVYLQKENIIDESGMPKERFSAEFPKEGPSILRIQQVVRGDSAAYFCASSPGVYTLSYEQYFGPGTRLTVT.

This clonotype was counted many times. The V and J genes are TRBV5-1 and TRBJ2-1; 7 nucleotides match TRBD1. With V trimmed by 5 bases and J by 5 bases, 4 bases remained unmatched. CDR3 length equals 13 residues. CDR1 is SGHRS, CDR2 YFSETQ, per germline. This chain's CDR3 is CASRPGQNNEQFF. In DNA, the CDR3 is TGCGCCAGCAGACCGGGACAGAACAATGAGCAGTTCTTC.

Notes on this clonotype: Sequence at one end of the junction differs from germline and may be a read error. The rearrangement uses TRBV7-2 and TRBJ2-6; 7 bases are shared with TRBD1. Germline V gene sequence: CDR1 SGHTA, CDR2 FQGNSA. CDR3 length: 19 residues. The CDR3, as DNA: TGTGCCAGCAGATTTAGGTTGGACAGGTGGACCTCTGGGGCCAACGTCCAGACTTTC. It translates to CASRFRLDRWTSGANVQTF.

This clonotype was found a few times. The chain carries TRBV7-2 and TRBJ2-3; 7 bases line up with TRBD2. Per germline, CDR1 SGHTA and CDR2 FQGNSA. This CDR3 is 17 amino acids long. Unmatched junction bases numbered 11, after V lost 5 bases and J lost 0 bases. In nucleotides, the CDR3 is TGTGCCAGCAGCCTCCAGTCAAGCGGGGCCAGCACAGATACGCAGTATTTT. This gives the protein CASSLQSSGASTDTQYF. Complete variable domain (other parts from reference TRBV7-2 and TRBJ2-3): GAGVSQSPSNKVTEKGKDVELRCDPISGHTALYWYRQSLGQGLEFLIYFQGNSAPDKSGLPSDRFSAERTGGSVSTLTIQRTQQEDSAVYLCASSLQSSGASTDTQYFGPGTRLTVL.

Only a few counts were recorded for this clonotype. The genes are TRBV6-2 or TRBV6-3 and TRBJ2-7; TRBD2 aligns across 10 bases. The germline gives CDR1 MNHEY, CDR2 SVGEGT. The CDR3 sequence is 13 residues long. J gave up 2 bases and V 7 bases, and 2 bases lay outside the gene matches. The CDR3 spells CASIGTSAYEQYF. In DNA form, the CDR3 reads TGTGCCAGCATTGGGACTAGCGCCTACGAGCAGTACTTC.

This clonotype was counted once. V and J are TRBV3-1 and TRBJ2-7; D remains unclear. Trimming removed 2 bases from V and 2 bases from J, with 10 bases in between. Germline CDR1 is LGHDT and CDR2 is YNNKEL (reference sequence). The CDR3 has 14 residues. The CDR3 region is CASSQSWVPYEQYF. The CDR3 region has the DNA TGTGCCAGCAGCCAAAGCTGGGTCCCCTACGAGCAGTACTTC.

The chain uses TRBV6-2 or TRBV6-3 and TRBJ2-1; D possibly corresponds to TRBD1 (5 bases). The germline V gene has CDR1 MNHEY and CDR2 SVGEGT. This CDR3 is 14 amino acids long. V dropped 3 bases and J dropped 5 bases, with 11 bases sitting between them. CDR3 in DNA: TGTGCCAGCAGTTATCGACGGACAAACAATGAGCAGTTCTTC. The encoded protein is CASSYRRTNNEQFF.

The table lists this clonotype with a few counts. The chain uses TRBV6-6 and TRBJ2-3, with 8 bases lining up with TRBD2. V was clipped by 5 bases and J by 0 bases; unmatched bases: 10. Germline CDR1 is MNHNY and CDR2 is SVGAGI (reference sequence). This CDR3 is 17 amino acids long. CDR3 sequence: CASSKQTSGYSTDTQYF. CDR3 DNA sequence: TGTGCCAGCAGTAAACAAACTAGCGGTTACAGCACAGATACGCAGTATTTT.

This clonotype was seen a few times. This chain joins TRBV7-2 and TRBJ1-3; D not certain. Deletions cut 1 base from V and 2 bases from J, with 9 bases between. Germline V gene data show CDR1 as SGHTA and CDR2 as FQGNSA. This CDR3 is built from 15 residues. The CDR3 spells CASSLGRTAGNTIYF. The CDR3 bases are TGTGCCAGCAGCTTAGGCAGGACGGCTGGAAACACCATATATTTT. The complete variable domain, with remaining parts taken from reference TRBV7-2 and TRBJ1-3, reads GAGVSQSPSNKVTEKGKDVELRCDPISGHTALYWYRQSLGQGLEFLIYFQGNSAPDKSGLPSDRFSAERTGGSVSTLTIQRTQQEDSAVYLCASSLGRTAGNTIYFGEGSWLTVV.

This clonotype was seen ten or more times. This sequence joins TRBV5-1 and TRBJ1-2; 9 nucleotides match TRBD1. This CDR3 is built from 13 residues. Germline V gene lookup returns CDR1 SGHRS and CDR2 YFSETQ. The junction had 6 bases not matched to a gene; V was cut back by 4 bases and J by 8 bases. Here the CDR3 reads CASSRDRVGGYTF. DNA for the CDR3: TGCGCCAGCAGCCGGGACAGGGTAGGAGGCTACACCTTC.

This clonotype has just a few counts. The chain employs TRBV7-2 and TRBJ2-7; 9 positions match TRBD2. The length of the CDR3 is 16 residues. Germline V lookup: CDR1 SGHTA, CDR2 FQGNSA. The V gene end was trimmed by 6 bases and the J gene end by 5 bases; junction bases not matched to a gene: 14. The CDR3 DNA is TGTGCCAGCAGTCATCTAGCGGGAATCTCCATCCACGAGCAGTACTTC. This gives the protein CASSHLAGISIHEQYF. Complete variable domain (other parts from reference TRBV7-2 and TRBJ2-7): GAGVSQSPSNKVTEKGKDVELRCDPISGHTALYWYRQSLGQGLEFLIYFQGNSAPDKSGLPSDRFSAERTGGSVSTLTIQRTQQEDSAVYLCASSHLAGISIHEQYFGPGTRLTVT.

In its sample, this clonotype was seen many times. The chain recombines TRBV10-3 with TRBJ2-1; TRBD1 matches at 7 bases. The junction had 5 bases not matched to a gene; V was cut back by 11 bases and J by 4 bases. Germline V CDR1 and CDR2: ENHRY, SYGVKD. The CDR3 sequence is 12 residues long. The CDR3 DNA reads TGTGCCTCAGGGACAGCGTACAATGAGCAGTTCTTC. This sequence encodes CASGTAYNEQFF.

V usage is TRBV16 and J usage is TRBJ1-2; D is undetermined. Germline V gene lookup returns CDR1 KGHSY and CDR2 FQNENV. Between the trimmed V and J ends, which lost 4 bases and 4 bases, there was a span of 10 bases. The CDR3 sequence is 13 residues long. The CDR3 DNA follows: TGTGCCAGCAGCCCGGAGCCGCGCTATGGCTACACCTTC. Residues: CASSPEPRYGYTF.

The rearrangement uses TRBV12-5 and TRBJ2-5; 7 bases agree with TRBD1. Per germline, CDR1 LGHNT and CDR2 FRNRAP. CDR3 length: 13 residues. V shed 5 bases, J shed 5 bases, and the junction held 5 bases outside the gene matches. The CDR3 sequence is CASGQDRRETQYF. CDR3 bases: TGTGCTAGTGGTCAGGACAGGCGGGAGACCCAGTACTTC.

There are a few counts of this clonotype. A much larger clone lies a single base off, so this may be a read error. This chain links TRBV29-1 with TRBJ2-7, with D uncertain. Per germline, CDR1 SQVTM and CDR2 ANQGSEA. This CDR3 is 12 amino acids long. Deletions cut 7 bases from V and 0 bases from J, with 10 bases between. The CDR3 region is CSGEDGSYEQYF. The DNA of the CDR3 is TGCAGCGGTGAGGACGGCTCCTACGAGCAGTACTTC.

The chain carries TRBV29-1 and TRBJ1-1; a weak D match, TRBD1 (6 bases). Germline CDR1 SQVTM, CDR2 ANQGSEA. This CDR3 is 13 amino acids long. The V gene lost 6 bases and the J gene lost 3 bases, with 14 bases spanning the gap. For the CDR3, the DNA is TGCAGCGTCTCAGGACAGAGGTACACTGAAGCTTTCTTT. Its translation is CSVSGQRYTEAFF.

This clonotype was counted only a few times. CDR3 amino acids: CASSFGTSGAPETQYF. For the CDR3, the DNA is TGCGCCAGCAGCTTCGGGACTAGCGGGGCACCAGAGACCCAGTACTTC. The chain recombines TRBV5-1 with TRBJ2-5, with TRBD2 matching over 13 bases. The length of the CDR3 is 16 residues. Trimming took 2 bases from V and 4 from J; bases not matched to a gene: 5. The germline V gene encodes CDR1 SGHRS and CDR2 YFSETQ.